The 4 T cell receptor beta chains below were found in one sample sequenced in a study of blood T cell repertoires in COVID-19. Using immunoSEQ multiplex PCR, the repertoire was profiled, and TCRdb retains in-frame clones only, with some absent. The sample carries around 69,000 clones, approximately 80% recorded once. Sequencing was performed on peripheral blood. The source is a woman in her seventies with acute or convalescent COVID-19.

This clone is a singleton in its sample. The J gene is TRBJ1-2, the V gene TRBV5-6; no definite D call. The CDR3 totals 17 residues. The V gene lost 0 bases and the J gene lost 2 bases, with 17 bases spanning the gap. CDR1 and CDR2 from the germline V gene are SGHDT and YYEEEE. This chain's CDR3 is CASSLAGWQHANYGYTF. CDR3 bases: TGTGCCAGCAGCTTGGCCGGGTGGCAGCACGCGAACTATGGCTACACCTTC.

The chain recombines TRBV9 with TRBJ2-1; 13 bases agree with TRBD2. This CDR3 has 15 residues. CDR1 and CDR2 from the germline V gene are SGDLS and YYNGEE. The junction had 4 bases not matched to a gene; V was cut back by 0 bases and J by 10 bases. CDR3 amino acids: CASSVGGLAGEEQFF. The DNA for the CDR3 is TGTGCCAGCAGCGTAGGTGGACTAGCGGGAGAGGAGCAGTTCTTC.

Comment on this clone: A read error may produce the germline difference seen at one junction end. The CDR3 DNA follows: TGTGCTAGCAGCGCCCGGGACAGGGATAATAATTCACCCCTCCACTTT. As protein: CASSARDRDNNSPLHF. The V call is TRBV7-7, the J call TRBJ1-6; 9 bases line up with TRBD1. Germline-derived CDR1 and CDR2 are SSHAT and FNYEAQ (reference sequence). The CDR3 has 16 amino acids.

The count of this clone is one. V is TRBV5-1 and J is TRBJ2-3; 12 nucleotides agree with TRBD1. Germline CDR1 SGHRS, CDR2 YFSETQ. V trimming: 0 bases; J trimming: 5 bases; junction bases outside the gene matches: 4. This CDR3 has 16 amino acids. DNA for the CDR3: TGCGCCAGCAGCTTGGGGGACAGGGGGCTTTTAGATACGCAGTATTTT. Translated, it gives CASSLGDRGLLDTQYF.